Listed below are T cell receptor beta chains from one sample, sequenced in a study of somatic mutations in cytotoxic T cells in rheumatoid arthritis. Produced via immunoSEQ multiplex PCR; TCRdb's table is partial and in-frame only. Of under 4,500 clones in the sample, roughly three quarters were seen once. Sequencing was done on a sample of CD8+ T cells sorted from blood. These receptors came from an adult with rheumatoid arthritis. CDR3s include the opening cysteine and the closing phenylalanine or tryptophan. Each record gives: V gene, D gene, clone size, J gene, CDR3 protein, CDR3 DNA. The D gene is left open where the match is weak. Part of the rows lack a size; the others show once, few, many or a class for expanded clones.

V: TRBV18; D: NA; size: NA; J: TRBJ1-1; CDR3: CASSLDIWNTEAFF; DNA: TGTGCCAGCTCACTGGACATCTGGAACACTGAAGCTTTCTTT
V: TRBV4-3; D: NA; size: NA; J: TRBJ2-7; CDR3: CASSQWDKASHEQYF; DNA: TGCGCCAGCAGCCAATGGGACAAGGCTTCGCACGAGCAGTACTTC
V: TRBV28; D: TRBD1; size: NA; J: TRBJ1-2; CDR3: CASSLRYRGPTFYGYTF; DNA: TGTGCCAGCAGTTTAAGGTACAGGGGGCCTACCTTCTATGGCTACACCTTC
V: TRBV2; D: TRBD1; size: NA; J: TRBJ1-4; CDR3: CASEIEDSGTENEKLFF; DNA: TGTGCCAGCGAGATAGAGGATTCCGGGACAGAGAATGAAAAACTGTTTTTT
V: TRBV15; D: NA; size: few; J: TRBJ1-4; CDR3: CATSRGRVANEKLFF; DNA: TGTGCCACCAGCAGGGGCAGGGTGGCTAATGAAAAACTGTTTTTT
V: TRBV9; D: TRBD2; size: NA; J: TRBJ2-2; CDR3: CASSVSGGVNTGELFF; DNA: TGTGCCAGCAGCGTAAGCGGGGGGGTCAACACCGGGGAGCTGTTTTTT
V: TRBV5-4; D: NA; size: NA; J: TRBJ1-2; CDR3: CASSLLDRWNYGYTF; DNA: TGTGCCAGCAGCTTGCTAGACAGATGGAACTATGGCTACACCTTC
V: TRBV4-1; D: TRBD2; size: NA; J: TRBJ2-3; CDR3: CASSPRGVSTDTQYF; DNA: TGCGCCAGCAGCCCTCGGGGGGTTAGCACAGATACGCAGTATTTT
V: TRBV7-6; D: NA; size: NA; J: TRBJ1-2; CDR3: CASSLETWDYGYTF; DNA: TGTGCCAGCAGCTTAGAAACTTGGGACTATGGCTACACCTTC
V: TRBV7-2; D: NA; size: NA; J: TRBJ1-2; CDR3: CASSLTGPNYGYTF; DNA: TGTGCCAGCAGCCTAACGGGGCCTAACTATGGCTACACCTTC
V: TRBV10-3; D: TRBD1; size: NA; J: TRBJ2-2; CDR3: CAISESDRAGELFF; DNA: TGTGCCATCAGTGAGTCGGACAGGGCCGGGGAGCTGTTTTTT
V: TRBV5-6; D: NA; size: NA; J: TRBJ2-3; CDR3: CASSLGGSPDTQYF; DNA: TGTGCCAGCAGCTTGGGTGGGTCCCCAGATACGCAGTATTTT